The 2 T cell receptor beta chains listed next were all sequenced from one sample in a study of T cell responses to AZD1222 COVID-19 vaccine (dated by TCRdb to about 2021). The library was prepared using the immunoSEQ multiplex PCR assay. As stored in TCRdb, this immuneACCESS dataset retains in-frame rearrangements with V and J assigned. A fraction of the clones does not appear; measured against another copy, unresolved V genes explain less than half of the discrepancy, and the remainder lacks a known reason. Across this sample there are fewer than 200,000 clones, with roughly 92% seen only once. The ten largest make up 1.6% of the sample. The time point label for this specimen denotes: baseline before first vaccination. The sample was peripheral blood, taken on day 0 of AZD1222 vaccination. The receptors come from an adult in good health.

Of note for this clone: A junction boundary mismatches the germline segment, possibly from a read error. This chain uses TRBV7-3 with TRBJ1-6, with no clear D. Germline CDR1 reads SGHTA; CDR2 reads FQGTGA. CDR3 length: 10 amino acids. As DNA, the CDR3 is TGTGCCAGCAGCTTGAGAAGAAAGGCCTTT. It specifies CASSLRRKAF.

This chain joins TRBV7-9 and TRBJ2-5, with TRBD2 identical over 11 bases. The CDR3 is made up of 16 amino acids. Germline V gene lookup returns CDR1 SEHNR and CDR2 FQNEAQ (reference sequence). Germline trimming cut 5 bases from V and 4 bases from J; bases unmatched to any gene: 9. The CDR3 protein is CASSPPVSGGAETQYF. CDR3 DNA sequence: TGTGCCAGCAGCCCGCCTGTTAGCGGGGGGGCAGAGACCCAGTACTTC.